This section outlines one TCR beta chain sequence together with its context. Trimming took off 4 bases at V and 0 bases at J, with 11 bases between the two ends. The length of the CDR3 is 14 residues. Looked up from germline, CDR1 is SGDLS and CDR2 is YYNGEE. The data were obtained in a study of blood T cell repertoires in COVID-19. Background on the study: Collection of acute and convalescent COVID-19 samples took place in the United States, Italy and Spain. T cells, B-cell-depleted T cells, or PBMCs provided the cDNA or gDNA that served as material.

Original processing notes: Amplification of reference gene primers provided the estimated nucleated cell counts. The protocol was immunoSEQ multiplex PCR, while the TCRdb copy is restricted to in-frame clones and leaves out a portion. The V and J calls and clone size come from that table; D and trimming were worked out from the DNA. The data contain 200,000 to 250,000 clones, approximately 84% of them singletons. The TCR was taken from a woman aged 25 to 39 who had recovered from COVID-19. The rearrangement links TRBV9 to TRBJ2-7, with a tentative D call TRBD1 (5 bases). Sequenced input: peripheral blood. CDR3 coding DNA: TGTGCCAGCAGCCTACGGACATACTCCTACGAGCAGTACTTC. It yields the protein CASSLRTYSYEQYF.